This T cell receptor (beta chain) was captured by sequencing in a study of early T cells in non-severe SARS-CoV-2 infection. Molecules of cDNA were individually given unique molecular identifiers that were attached to them. TCRdb used MiXCR to reprocess the 5' RACE reads, holding one entry per CDR3 protein. The sample has tens of thousands of distinct CDR3 sequences, 5.5% to 8% seen once. Per the germline V gene, CDR1 is MGHRA and CDR2 is YSYEKL. Trimming left V 11 bases short and J 8 bases short, with 18 bases between. The CDR3 length is 13 residues. Study-wide results and caveats: Comparison of clonotypes with VDJdb favored anti-spike CD8 responses while missing private and CD4 specificities.

Ten or more counts support this clonotype. Its target is unknown. This TCR derives from an adult who was a healthcare worker with PCR-confirmed SARS-CoV-2 infection or an uninfected control (not recorded which). The rearrangement links TRBV4-1 to TRBJ1-4, with D hard to call. The sequencing input was whole blood. The CDR3 loop reads CAVSRTSGEKLFF. The CDR3 nucleotides read TGCGCCGTCTCGCGGACTTCTGGCGAAAAACTGTTTTTT.